This TCR beta chain stems from a study of technical replicates of blood from a few donors. Profiling relied on immunoSEQ multiplex PCR, and the TCRdb table lists in-frame clones only, not all of them. The sample yields tens of thousands of clones, 80% to 90% seen once. Germline V gene lookup returns CDR1 SGHVS and CDR2 FQNEAQ. With 0 bases removed from V and 2 bases from J, the gap between germline ends came to 13 bases. The CDR3 extends over 16 amino acids. V is TRBV7-8 and J is TRBJ1-2; tentative D call: TRBD1 (6 bases). The clonotype originates from a human donor in good health. Some clones in this sample may be carry-over from other donors' samples. The sequenced material came from PBMCs. The DNA of the CDR3 is TGTGCCAGCAGCTTAGCGCCGGACAGAATAAACTATGGCTACACCTTC. Its protein is CASSLAPDRINYGYTF.